The 9 T cell receptor beta chains below were found in one sample sequenced in a study of cytomegalovirus exposure and HLA in healthy donors. Primers for the PCR totalled 60 Vbeta and 13 Jbeta. Only in-frame clones appear in the TCRdb table, and some are missing; sequencing was by immunoSEQ multiplex PCR. This table holds 100,000 to 150,000 clones, 78% found once. Sequencing input: PBMCs. These receptors were collected from a man aged 25 to 45 in good health and CMV-seropositive.

V gene TRBV18 combines with J gene TRBJ2-7, with D unclear. This CDR3 has 17 residues. Germline V gives CDR1 KGHSH, CDR2 LQKENI. Trimming left V 0 bases short and J 5 bases short, with 20 bases between. The CDR3 coding sequence is TGTGCCAGCTCACCACCGAATACGGTCGCTCTGAACCACGAGCAGTACTTC. It codes for CASSPPNTVALNHEQYF.

The chain employs TRBV20-1 and TRBJ2-3; unclear D gene. This CDR3 contains 11 residues. Germline V gene sequence: CDR1 DFQATT, CDR2 SNEGSKA (reference sequence). V lost 4 bases to trimming and J lost 0 bases, with 2 bases between them. The CDR3 bases are TGCAGTGCTACTAGCACAGATACGCAGTATTTT. The encoded protein is CSATSTDTQYF.

This chain links TRBV5-1 with TRBJ2-3, with a possible D match to TRBD1 (5 bases). CDR1 and CDR2 from the germline V gene are SGHRS and YFSETQ. The V end was cut by 6 bases, the J end by 5 bases, with 13 bases between. The CDR3 spans 13 residues. The CDR3 sequence: CASKYTGGDTQYF. CDR3 sequence (DNA): TGCGCCAGCAAGTACACAGGCGGAGATACGCAGTATTTT.

This chain links TRBV6-6 with TRBJ1-3, with 8 positions matching TRBD1. The J segment lost 0 bases and the V segment lost 0 bases, leaving 1 base of the junction unmatched. The CDR3 loop spans 16 amino acids. Germline lookup yields CDR1 MNHNY and CDR2 SVGAGI (reference sequence). The CDR3 DNA follows: TGTGCCAGCAGTTACTCGACAGGGGCCTCTGGAAACACCATATATTTT. Residues: CASSYSTGASGNTIYF.

This chain joins TRBV5-1 and TRBJ1-5; TRBD1 might be the D (5 bases). The CDR3 consists of 14 residues. V shed 0 bases and J shed 7 bases, with 11 bases lying between them. Germline CDR1 is SGHRS and CDR2 is YFSETQ. This CDR3 reads CASSLGGGGQPQHF. CDR3 DNA sequence: TGCGCCAGCAGCTTGGGCGGGGGTGGACAGCCCCAGCATTTT.

Only one count was recorded for this clone. The rearrangement links TRBV19 to TRBJ2-1; D is perhaps TRBD2 (6 bases). Germline V gene data show CDR1 as LNHDA and CDR2 as SQIVND (reference sequence). V lost 7 bases, J lost 1 base, and 26 bases lay in between. The length of the CDR3 is 19 residues. CDR3 nucleotides: TGTGCCAGTACCTCTCCCGAAACTAGCCCTGATTATTCCTACAATGAGCAGTTCTTC. Its translation: CASTSPETSPDYSYNEQFF.

The V call is TRBV7-8, the J call TRBJ2-2; a possible D gene is TRBD1 (7 bases). CDR3 length: 15 residues. Germline V lookup: CDR1 SGHVS, CDR2 FQNEAQ. With 5 bases removed from V and 5 bases from J, the gap between germline ends came to 15 bases. CDR3 in DNA: TGTGCCAGCAGCGCGACTTCAGGGGGGACCGGGGAGCTGTTTTTT. Protein: CASSATSGGTGELFF.

This clone was observed a single time. The genes are TRBV5-1 and TRBJ2-3, with 8 bases aligning to TRBD1. This CDR3 has 17 amino acids. CDR1 and CDR2 (germline): SGHRS, YFSETQ. V lost 6 bases to trimming and J lost 1 base; unmatched junction nucleotides: 13. The CDR3 DNA sequence: TGCGCCAGCACCATTTCGGTCGACAGGGGCCGCACAGATACGCAGTATTTT. It specifies CASTISVDRGRTDTQYF.

The gene calls are TRBV28 and TRBJ2-6, with D hard to call. The germline gives CDR1 MDHEN, CDR2 SYDVKM. The CDR3 contains 15 residues. V dropped 4 bases and J dropped 2 bases, with 9 bases sitting between them. CDR3 nucleotides: TGTGCCAGCAGTTCCCAGTTGGCTGGGGCCAACGTCCTGACTTTC. Protein product: CASSSQLAGANVLTF.